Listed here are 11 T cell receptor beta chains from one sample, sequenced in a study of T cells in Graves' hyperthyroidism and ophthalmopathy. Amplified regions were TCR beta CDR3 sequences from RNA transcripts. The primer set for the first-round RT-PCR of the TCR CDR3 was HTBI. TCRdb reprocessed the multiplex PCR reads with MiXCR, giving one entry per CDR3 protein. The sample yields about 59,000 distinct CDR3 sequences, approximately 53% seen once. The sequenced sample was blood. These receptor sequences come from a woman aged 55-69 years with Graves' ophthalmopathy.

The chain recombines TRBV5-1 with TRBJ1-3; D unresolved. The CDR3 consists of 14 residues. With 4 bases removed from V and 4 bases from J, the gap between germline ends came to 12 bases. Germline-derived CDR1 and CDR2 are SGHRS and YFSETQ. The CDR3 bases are TGCGCCAGCAGCCCGGTCGCTAGCGGAAACACCATATATTTT. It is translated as CASSPVASGNTIYF.

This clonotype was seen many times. CDR3: CASSPQGIYGYTF. The DNA of the CDR3 is TGTGCCAGCAGTCCCCAGGGGATCTATGGCTACACCTTC. J is TRBJ1-2 and V is TRBV6-2 or TRBV6-3; D perhaps matches TRBD1 (6 bases). From germline, CDR1 is MNHEY and CDR2 SVGEGT. V dropped 5 bases and J dropped 4 bases, with 11 bases sitting between them. The CDR3 totals 13 residues.

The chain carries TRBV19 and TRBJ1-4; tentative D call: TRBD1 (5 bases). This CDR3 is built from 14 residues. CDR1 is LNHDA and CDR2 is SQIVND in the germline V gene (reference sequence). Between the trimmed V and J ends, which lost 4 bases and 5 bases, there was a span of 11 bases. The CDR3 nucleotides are TGTGCCAGTAGTAACCAGGGACCGAATGAAAAACTGTTTTTT. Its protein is CASSNQGPNEKLFF.

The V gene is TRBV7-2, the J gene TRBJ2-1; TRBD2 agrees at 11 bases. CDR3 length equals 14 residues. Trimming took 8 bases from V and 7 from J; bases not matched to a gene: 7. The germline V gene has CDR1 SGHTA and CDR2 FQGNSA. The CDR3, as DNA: TGTGCCAGCCGTCTAACTAGCGGGGGAAATGAGCAGTTCTTC. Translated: CASRLTSGGNEQFF. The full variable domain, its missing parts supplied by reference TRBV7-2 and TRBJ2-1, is GAGVSQSPSNKVTEKGKDVELRCDPISGHTALYWYRQSLGQGLEFLIYFQGNSAPDKSGLPSDRFSAERTGGSVSTLTIQRTQQEDSAVYLCASRLTSGGNEQFFGPGTRLTVL.

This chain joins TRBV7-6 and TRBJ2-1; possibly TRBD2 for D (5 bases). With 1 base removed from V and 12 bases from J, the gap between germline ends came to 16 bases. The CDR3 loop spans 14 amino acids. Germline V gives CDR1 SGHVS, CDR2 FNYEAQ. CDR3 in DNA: TGTGCCAGCAGCTTAGGGAGGAACACAGATACGCAGTTCTTC. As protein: CASSLGRNTDTQFF. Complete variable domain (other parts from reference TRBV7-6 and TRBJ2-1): GAGVSQSPRYKVTKRGQDVALRCDPISGHVSLYWYRQALGQGPEFLTYFNYEAQQDKSGLPNDRFSAERPEGSISTLTIQRTEQRDSAMYRCASSLGRNTDTQFFGPGTRLTVL.

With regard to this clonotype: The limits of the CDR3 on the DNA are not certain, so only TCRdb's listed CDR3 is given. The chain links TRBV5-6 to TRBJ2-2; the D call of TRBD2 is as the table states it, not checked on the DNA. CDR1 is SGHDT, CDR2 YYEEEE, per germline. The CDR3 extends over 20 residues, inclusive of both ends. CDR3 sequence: CASSLIAGGSNEQYFGELFF.

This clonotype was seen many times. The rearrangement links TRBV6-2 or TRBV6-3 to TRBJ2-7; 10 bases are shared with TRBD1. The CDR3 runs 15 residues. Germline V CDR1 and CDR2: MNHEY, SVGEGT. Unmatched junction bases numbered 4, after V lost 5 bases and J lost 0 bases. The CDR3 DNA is TGTGCCAGCAGTGCCGGACAGGGGGTCTCCTACGAGCAGTACTTC. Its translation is CASSAGQGVSYEQYF.

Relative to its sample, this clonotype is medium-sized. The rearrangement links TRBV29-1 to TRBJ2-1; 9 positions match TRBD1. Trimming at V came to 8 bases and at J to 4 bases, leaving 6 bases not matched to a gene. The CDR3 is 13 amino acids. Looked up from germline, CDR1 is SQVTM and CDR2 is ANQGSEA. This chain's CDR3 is CSLGQGSYNEQFF. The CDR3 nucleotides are TGCAGCCTAGGACAGGGGTCGTACAATGAGCAGTTCTTC.

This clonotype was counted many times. The CDR3 sequence: CASSQVGPGPQHF. The CDR3 region has the DNA TGCGCCAGCAGCCAAGTGGGACCTGGGCCCCAGCATTTT. The gene calls are TRBV4-1 and TRBJ1-5, with D possibly matching TRBD1 (5 bases). The CDR3 has 13 amino acids. The V gene's germline CDR1 is MGHRA and CDR2 YSYEKL. Trimming removed 1 base from V and 9 bases from J, with 10 bases in between.

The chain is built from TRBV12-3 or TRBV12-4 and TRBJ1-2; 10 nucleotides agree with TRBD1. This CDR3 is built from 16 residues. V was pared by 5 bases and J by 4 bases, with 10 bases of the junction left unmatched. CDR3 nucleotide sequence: TGTGCCAGCAGTCCTGGGGGAAGACAGGGGGCCTATGGCTACACCTTC. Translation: CASSPGGRQGAYGYTF.

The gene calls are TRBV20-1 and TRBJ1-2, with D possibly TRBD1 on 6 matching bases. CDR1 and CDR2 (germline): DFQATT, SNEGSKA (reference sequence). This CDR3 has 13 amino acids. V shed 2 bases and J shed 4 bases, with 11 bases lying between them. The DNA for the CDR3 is TGCAGTGCTAGAAGGGGGGACCTCTATGGCTACACCTTC. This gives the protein CSARRGDLYGYTF.